The 7 T cell receptor beta chains below come from one sample, sequenced in a study of T cell responses to AZD1222 COVID-19 vaccine. Libraries were prepared by immunoSEQ multiplex PCR; TCRdb keeps only in-frame clonotypes and omits some of them. The sample holds around 130,000 clones, approximately 94% seen once. The sequencing here drew on peripheral blood, taken on day 0 of AZD1222 vaccination. Receptors were obtained from an adult in good health.

This clone occurred a few times. The chain employs TRBV6-4 and TRBJ2-1, with 10 bases identical to TRBD1. CDR1 is MRHNA, CDR2 SNTAGT, per germline. CDR3 length: 16 amino acids. V was clipped by 5 bases and J by 6 bases; unmatched bases: 10. CDR3 in amino acids: CASSRNPGQGSNEQFF. CDR3 DNA sequence: TGTGCCAGCAGTCGTAATCCGGGACAGGGGTCCAATGAGCAGTTCTTC.

V and J are TRBV10-3 and TRBJ1-1, with 10 bases matching TRBD1. V lost 10 bases to trimming and J lost 4 bases; unmatched junction nucleotides: 15. Germline V gene lookup returns CDR1 ENHRY and CDR2 SYGVKD. The CDR3 has 16 residues. The CDR3 DNA follows: TGTGCCACTAAGGGGAAGTGGACAGGGGGTGGCACTGAAGCTTTCTTT. Its protein product is CATKGKWTGGGTEAFF.

This clone has more than one count but fewer than ten. The chain has TRBV6-5 and TRBJ2-7; possible D gene TRBD2, 6 bases. This CDR3 is 12 amino acids long. Per germline, CDR1 MNHEY and CDR2 SVGAGI. With 6 bases removed from V and 6 bases from J, the gap between germline ends came to 12 bases. This CDR3 is CASRGTPLEQYF. CDR3 DNA sequence: TGTGCCAGCAGGGGGACTCCTCTCGAGCAGTACTTC.

V usage is TRBV6-5 and J usage is TRBJ2-5; 9 bases are a match to TRBD1. Per germline, CDR1 MNHEY and CDR2 SVGAGI. This CDR3 is 16 amino acids long. After removal of 4 bases from V and 4 bases from J, the junction contained 10 bases not matched to a gene. This CDR3 reads CASSSEVTGGSETQYF. CDR3 sequence (DNA): TGTGCCAGCAGTTCCGAGGTTACAGGGGGCTCAGAGACCCAGTACTTC.

This sequence joins TRBV29-1 and TRBJ2-1; no firm D call. Germline lookup yields CDR1 SQVTM and CDR2 ANQGSEA. Trimming left V 0 bases short and J 7 bases short, with 10 bases between. The CDR3 extends over 13 amino acids. CDR3 region: CSVEEFWPNEQFF. The CDR3, as DNA: TGCAGCGTTGAAGAATTCTGGCCTAATGAGCAGTTCTTC.

The chain has TRBV13 and TRBJ1-2; 9 nucleotides match TRBD1. Trimming removed 6 bases from V and 8 bases from J; junction bases left unmatched: 7. The CDR3 spans 13 residues. From germline, CDR1 is PRHDT and CDR2 FYEKMQ (reference sequence). The DNA for the CDR3 is TGTGCCAGCAGGGGGGGGACAGGGAGCGGCTACACCTTC. It translates to CASRGGTGSGYTF. The whole variable domain, filled in from reference TRBV13 and TRBJ1-2, reads AAGVIQSPRHLIKEKRETATLKCYPIPRHDTVYWYQQGPGQDPQFLISFYEKMQSDKGSIPDRFSAQQFSDYHSELNMSSLELGDSALYFCASRGGTGSGYTFGSGTRLTVV.

The rearrangement uses TRBV2 and TRBJ1-2; D gene ambiguous. The germline V gene has CDR1 SNHLY and CDR2 FYNNEI. Trimming stripped 8 bases from V and 6 bases from J, with 19 bases between. This CDR3 region has 14 residues. CDR3: CASSGEGRAHGYTF. The DNA of the CDR3 is TGTGCCAGCTCAGGTGAGGGCCGCGCGCATGGCTACACCTTC.